The T cell receptor beta chain described here comes from a study of blood T cell repertoires in COVID-19. The germline V gene has CDR1 SGHVS and CDR2 FQNEAQ. The CDR3 is 13 residues long. The V end was cut by 2 bases, the J end by 2 bases, with 3 bases between. This clone has more than one count but fewer than ten. Only in-frame clones appear in the TCRdb table, and some are missing; sequencing was by immunoSEQ multiplex PCR. The sample yields 25,000 to 30,000 clones, about 90% seen once. The TCR was taken from a human donor in a cohort sampled during active COVID-19. The V and J genes are TRBV7-8 and TRBJ2-2; D is uncertain. The specimen was peripheral blood. CDR3 DNA: TGTGCCAGCAGCTTACCTAACACCGGGGAGCTGTTTTTT. Its protein product is CASSLPNTGELFF.